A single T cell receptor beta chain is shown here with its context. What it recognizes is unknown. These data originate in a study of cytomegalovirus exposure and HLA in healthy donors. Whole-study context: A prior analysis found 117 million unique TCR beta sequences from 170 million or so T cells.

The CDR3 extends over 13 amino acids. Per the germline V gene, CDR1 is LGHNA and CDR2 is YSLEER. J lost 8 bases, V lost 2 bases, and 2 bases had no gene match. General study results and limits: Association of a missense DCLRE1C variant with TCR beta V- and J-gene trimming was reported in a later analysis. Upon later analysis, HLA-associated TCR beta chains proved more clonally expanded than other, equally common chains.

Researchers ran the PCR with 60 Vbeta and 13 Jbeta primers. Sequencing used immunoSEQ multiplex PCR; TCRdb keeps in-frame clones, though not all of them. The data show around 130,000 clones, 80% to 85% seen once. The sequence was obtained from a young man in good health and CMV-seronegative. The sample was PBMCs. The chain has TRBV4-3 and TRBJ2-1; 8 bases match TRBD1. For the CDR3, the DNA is TGCGCCAGCAGCCAATGGACAGGGTATGAGCAGTTCTTC. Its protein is CASSQWTGYEQFF.